The 25 T cell receptor beta chains below all came from one sample that was sequenced in a study of sequential checkpoint blockade in melanoma. Treatment given: randomized to nivolumab then ipilimumab (arm A) or the reverse (arm B). The data were produced by immunoSEQ multiplex PCR, yet TCRdb's version contains in-frame clones alone and is incomplete. The data show about 2,300 clones, under 25% seen once. Specimen: tumor tissue (inferred from file names), collected from a patient given nivolumab and ipilimumab in sequence. The receptor source for this set is a human donor with melanoma.

This chain joins TRBV6-8 and TRBJ2-7; 11 bases fit TRBD2. The V segment lost 5 bases and the J segment 1 base; nucleotides outside the gene matches: 1. Looked up from germline, CDR1 is MNHGY and CDR2 is SAAAGT. The CDR3 runs to 14 residues. CDR3 amino acids: CASSRTSGSYEQYF. The CDR3 DNA reads as TGTGCCAGCAGTAGGACTAGCGGGTCCTACGAGCAGTACTTC.

This clone is judged large (0.1 to 1%). The genes are TRBV6-8 and TRBJ1-5; the D is unclear. The CDR3 runs 13 residues. Germline V CDR1 and CDR2: MNHGY, SAAAGT. V was shortened by 3 bases and J by 7 bases, with 10 bases between the two germline ends. DNA of the CDR3: TGTGCCAGCAGTTATTTAGGGAACCAGCCCCAGCATTTT. Protein product: CASSYLGNQPQHF.

This chain joins TRBV5-1 and TRBJ1-6; 8 nucleotides align to TRBD1. This CDR3 contains 16 residues. J lost 7 bases, V lost 0 bases, and 6 bases had no gene match. Germline loops: CDR1 SGHRS, CDR2 YFSETQ. CDR3 region: CASSLAAQGANSPLHF. For the CDR3, the DNA is TGCGCCAGCAGCTTGGCCGCCCAGGGGGCCAATTCACCCCTCCACTTT. The full variable domain, completed using reference TRBV5-1 and TRBJ1-6, is KAGVTQTPRYLIKTRGQQVTLSCSPISGHRSVSWYQQTPGQGLQFLFEYFSETQRNKGNFPGRFSGRQFSNSRSEMNVSTLELGDSALYLCASSLAAQGANSPLHFGNGTRLTVT.

The chain employs TRBV25-1 and TRBJ2-1; D is ambiguous. Germline V gene data show CDR1 as MGHDK and CDR2 as SYGVNS. V lost 6 bases and J lost 2, with 5 bases in between. CDR3 length: 12 residues. CDR3 region: CASRAPYNEQFF. CDR3 bases: TGTGCCAGCAGAGCCCCCTACAATGAGCAGTTCTTC.

V gene TRBV6-8 combines with J gene TRBJ1-3; tentative D call: TRBD1 (5 bases). The CDR3 contains 14 residues. The V and J ends lost 8 bases and 4 bases respectively, with 15 bases between them. Germline-derived CDR1 and CDR2 are MNHGY and SAAAGT. CDR3 residues: CASGTRFRGNTIYF. CDR3 DNA sequence: TGTGCCAGCGGGACCAGGTTTCGGGGAAACACCATATATTTT.

The V gene is TRBV14, the J gene TRBJ1-5, with a tentative D call TRBD1 (6 bases). Germline assignment: CDR1 SGHDN and CDR2 FVKESK. Trimming cost V 5 bases and J 5 bases, with 10 bases left between them. This CDR3 is 13 amino acids long. The DNA of the CDR3 is TGTGCCAGCAGCTGGGGGGCCGATCAGCCCCAGCATTTT. It encodes CASSWGADQPQHF.

By share of the sample, this clone is medium-sized (0.01 to 0.1%). The rearrangement links TRBV11-3 to TRBJ2-2, with 7 bases matching TRBD1. There are 15 residues in the CDR3. The ends lost 5 bases at V and 1 base at J; junction bases unmatched: 4. Germline V gives CDR1 SGHNT, CDR2 YENEEA. CDR3 residues: CASSPQGMNTGELFF. CDR3 bases: TGTGCCAGCAGCCCACAGGGGATGAACACCGGGGAGCTGTTTTTT.

The chain couples TRBV28 to TRBJ2-7, with no clear D. The CDR3 extends over 12 amino acids. Trimming removed 6 bases at V and 2 bases at J, with 8 bases between. From germline, CDR1 is MDHEN and CDR2 SYDVKM. CDR3 nucleotide sequence: TGTGCCAGCAGCCTATTCACCTACGAGCAGTACTTC. The encoded protein is CASSLFTYEQYF. The entire variable domain, with the rest obtained from reference TRBV28 and TRBJ2-7, is as follows: DVKVTQSSRYLVKRTGEKVFLECVQDMDHENMFWYRQDPGLGLRLIYFSYDVKMKEKGDIPEGYSVSREKKERFSLILESASTNQTSMYLCASSLFTYEQYFGPGTRLTVT.

This chain joins TRBV19 and TRBJ2-1, with 9 bases fitting TRBD2. Germline CDR1 reads LNHDA; CDR2 reads SQIVND (reference sequence). The V segment lost 3 bases and the J segment 3 bases; nucleotides outside the gene matches: 3. The CDR3 length is 15 residues. CDR3 protein: CASSISGSIYNEQFF. Written as DNA, the CDR3 is TGTGCCAGTAGTATTAGCGGGAGTATCTACAATGAGCAGTTCTTC.

By proportion, this clone is medium-sized. The chain combines TRBV6-8 with TRBJ2-6; D gene unclear. Germline V CDR1 and CDR2: MNHGY, SAAAGT. CDR3 size: 17 residues. The V and J ends lost 0 bases and 0 bases respectively, with 9 bases between them. CDR3 in amino acids: CASSYSMFSSGANVLTF. The DNA of the CDR3 is TGTGCCAGCAGTTACTCGATGTTCAGCTCTGGGGCCAACGTCCTGACTTTC.

This clone is judged medium-sized. The chain uses TRBV11-3 and TRBJ1-6; tentatively, D is TRBD1 (6 bases). The length of the CDR3 is 15 residues. With 3 bases removed from V and 1 base from J, the gap between germline ends came to 7 bases. Per germline, CDR1 SGHNT and CDR2 YENEEA. The CDR3 reads CASSFQGSYNSPLHF. The CDR3 DNA reads TGTGCCAGCAGCTTTCAGGGGTCCTATAATTCACCCCTCCACTTT.

This chain links TRBV5-1 with TRBJ1-2; TRBD1 might be the D (5 bases). Trimming removed 2 bases at V and 0 bases at J, with 8 bases between. Germline-derived CDR1 and CDR2 are SGHRS and YFSETQ. CDR3 length: 14 amino acids. CDR3 DNA sequence: TGCGCCAGCAGCTTCCAGGGAGCTAACTATGGCTACACCTTC. Amino acids: CASSFQGANYGYTF.

By share, this clone ranks as medium-sized. V and J are TRBV11-3 and TRBJ2-2; D may be TRBD2 (6 bases). Germline V CDR1 and CDR2: SGHNT, YENEEA. V gave up 7 bases and J gave up 6 bases, with 15 bases separating them. There are 14 residues in the CDR3. CDR3 nucleotide sequence: TGTGCCAGCAAAACCGGGGGTTCGGCCGGGGAGCTGTTTTTT. Protein: CASKTGGSAGELFF.

By sample share, this clone is large (0.1 to 1%). This chain links TRBV11-3 with TRBJ1-1, with 11 bases matching TRBD1. The CDR3 totals 16 residues. Trimming at V came to 5 bases and at J to 0 bases, leaving 5 bases not matched to a gene. Germline CDR1 SGHNT, CDR2 YENEEA. CDR3 sequence (DNA): TGTGCCAGCAGCCTCGGACAGGGGGCCTTGAACACTGAAGCTTTCTTT. This codes for CASSLGQGALNTEAFF.

This clone was seen just once. This sequence joins TRBV5-1 and TRBJ2-3; 11 bases agree with TRBD2. Germline V lookup: CDR1 SGHRS, CDR2 YFSETQ. Trimming at V came to 0 bases and at J to 7 bases, leaving 4 bases not matched to a gene. The CDR3 has 15 amino acids. The CDR3 sequence is CASSLVAGGPNTQYF. As DNA, the CDR3 is TGCGCCAGCAGCTTGGTAGCGGGAGGGCCAAATACGCAGTATTTT.

This clone has a handful of counts. At one boundary the junction diverges from the germline segment, which might be a read error. The gene calls are TRBV6-8 and TRBJ1-4; D may be TRBD1 (6 bases). This CDR3 contains 14 residues. Looked up from germline, CDR1 is MNHGY and CDR2 is SAAAGT. This chain's CDR3 is CASSPGTTNEKLFF. The CDR3 nucleotides are TGTGCCAGCAGCCCAGGGACAACGAATGAAAAACTGTTTTTT.

This clone was counted only a few times. The CDR3 DNA follows: TGTGCCACAGACAGGGGATTGGGCGGGGAGCTGTTTTTT. This gives the protein CATDRGLGGELFF. This chain links TRBV6-8 with TRBJ2-2; 8 bases align to TRBD1. V lost 10 bases and J lost 7; bases outside the gene matches: 8. The CDR3 contains 13 residues. Germline V gene data show CDR1 as MNHGY and CDR2 as SAAAGT.

V and J are TRBV28 and TRBJ1-2, with a weak D call TRBD1 (5 bases). This CDR3 region has 12 residues. V dropped 7 bases and J dropped 13 bases, with 19 bases sitting between them. Germline V CDR1 and CDR2: MDHEN, SYDVKM. The CDR3 nucleotides are TGTGCCAGCACCCCCTGGGGGTGGGACTTCACCTTC. This gives the protein CASTPWGWDFTF.

In its sample, this clone was seen a few times. The chain carries TRBV6-8 and TRBJ1-3; D unresolved. This CDR3 is built from 13 residues. The germline V gene encodes CDR1 MNHGY and CDR2 SAAAGT. The V end lost 2 bases, the J end lost 4 bases, and 6 bases lay between the germline ends. CDR3 sequence (DNA): TGTGCCAGCAGTTACCCACGGGGAAACACCATATATTTT. The encoded protein is CASSYPRGNTIYF.

By share, this clone counts as medium-sized. The chain is built from TRBV11-3 and TRBJ2-5; D call uncertain. In germline, CDR1 is SGHNT, CDR2 YENEEA. The V and J ends lost 1 base and 1 base respectively, with 10 bases between them. CDR3 length: 15 amino acids. The CDR3: CASSLVAELQETQYF. CDR3 nucleotide sequence: TGTGCCAGCAGCTTAGTTGCGGAGCTCCAAGAGACCCAGTACTTC.

This clone is judged medium-sized. This sequence joins TRBV11-3 and TRBJ1-4; D is ambiguous. The CDR3 loop spans 15 amino acids. From germline, CDR1 is SGHNT and CDR2 YENEEA. Trimming took off 1 base at V and 0 bases at J, with 6 bases between the two ends. CDR3 protein: CASSLGGATNEKLFF. In nucleotides, the CDR3 is TGTGCCAGCAGCTTAGGTGGCGCAACTAATGAAAAACTGTTTTTT. The whole variable domain, remainder taken from reference TRBV11-3 and TRBJ1-4, is EAGVVQSPRYKIIEKKQPVAFWCNPISGHNTLYWYLQNLGQGPELLIRYENEEAVDDSQLPKDRFSAERLKGVDSTLKIQPAELGDSAVYLCASSLGGATNEKLFFGSGTQLSVL.

This clone has only a few counts. This chain connects TRBV6-1 to TRBJ2-7; tentatively, D is TRBD1 (5 bases). The germline V gene has CDR1 MNHNS and CDR2 SASEGT. The CDR3 spans 14 residues. V gave up 1 base and J gave up 2 bases, with 9 bases separating them. This chain's CDR3 is CASSEGTRPYEQYF. The CDR3 DNA follows: TGTGCCAGCAGTGAAGGGACACGGCCCTACGAGCAGTACTTC.

In this sample, this clone is medium-sized (0.01 to 0.1%). The chain links TRBV11-3 to TRBJ2-7, with 7 bases fitting TRBD1. The germline gives CDR1 SGHNT, CDR2 YENEEA. The CDR3 has 15 residues. Losses at the gene ends were 5 bases for V and 0 bases for J; bases not matched to a gene: 7. The DNA of the CDR3 is TGTGCCAGCAGCCGGGACAGTTTGTCCTCCTACGAGCAGTACTTC. Protein product: CASSRDSLSSYEQYF.

For this clone: The junction departs from germline at one end; a sequencing error may be responsible. This chain links TRBV6-8 with TRBJ1-1; D is uncertain. Germline CDR1 reads MNHGY; CDR2 reads SAAAGT. The CDR3 has 19 amino acids. The CDR3 DNA follows: TGTGCCATCAGTGACTCCCCGGCGGCAGTACGCCGGTTGAACACTGAAGCTTTCTTT. Residues: CAISDSPAAVRRLNTEAFF.

This clone was picked up a small number of times. CDR3 sequence reads: CASSAHPGQGATGELFF. DNA for the CDR3: TGTGCCAGTAGTGCCCATCCGGGACAGGGGGCCACCGGGGAGCTGTTTTTT. V usage is TRBV19 and J usage is TRBJ2-2, with TRBD1 matching over 12 bases. Unmatched junction bases numbered 8, after V lost 5 bases and J lost 4 bases. This CDR3 is 17 amino acids long. Germline CDR1 and CDR2: LNHDA and SQIVND (reference sequence).